This T cell receptor beta chain was obtained from a study of blood T cell repertoires in COVID-19. Overall study context: Spain, Italy and the United States supplied samples that represented acute and convalescent COVID-19. The analysed material was cDNA or gDNA that came from T cells, B-cell-depleted T cells, or PBMCs.

Here immunoSEQ multiplex PCR was the method, and the copy in TCRdb shows in-frame clones only, minus some. The sample lists approximately 220,000 clones, 86% occurring once. The CDR3 extends over 15 amino acids. CDR1 is SGDLS, CDR2 YYNGEE, per germline. The V gene lost 3 bases and the J gene lost 4 bases, with 13 bases spanning the gap. Participants were placed into cohorts based on the clinical history they reported. V and J are TRBV9 and TRBJ2-2, with D maybe TRBD1 (6 bases). The clonotype comes from a woman aged 40 to 55 with acute COVID-19. The sample comprised PBMCs or T cells enriched from blood (not recorded which). The CDR3 bases are TGTGCCAGCAGCGCTCAGACAGGAGGCACCGGGGAGCTGTTTTTT. It specifies CASSAQTGGTGELFF.